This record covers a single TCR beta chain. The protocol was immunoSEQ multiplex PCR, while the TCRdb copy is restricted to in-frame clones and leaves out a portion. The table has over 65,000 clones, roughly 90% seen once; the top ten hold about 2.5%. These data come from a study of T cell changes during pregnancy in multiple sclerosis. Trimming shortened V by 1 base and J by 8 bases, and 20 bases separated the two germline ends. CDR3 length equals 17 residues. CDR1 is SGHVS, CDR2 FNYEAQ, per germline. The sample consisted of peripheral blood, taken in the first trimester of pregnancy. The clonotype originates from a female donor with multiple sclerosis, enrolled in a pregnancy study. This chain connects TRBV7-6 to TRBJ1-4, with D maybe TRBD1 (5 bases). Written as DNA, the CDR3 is TGTGCCAGCAGCTTAGAGTCGGGGGTGTCCTATGGCGAAAAACTGTTTTTT. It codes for CASSLESGVSYGEKLFF.